This entry describes one TCR beta chain. The sample is drawn from a study of T cell changes during pregnancy in multiple sclerosis. The CDR3 spans 13 residues. V lost 4 bases and J lost 8, with 16 bases in between. The germline CDR1 and CDR2 sequences are SGHDT and YYEEEE. Profiling relied on immunoSEQ multiplex PCR, and the TCRdb table lists in-frame clones only, not all of them. This table has around 68,000 clones, 90% to 95% appearing once. The origin of this receptor is a female donor with multiple sclerosis, enrolled in a pregnancy study. The V and J genes are TRBV5-6 and TRBJ2-7; D might be TRBD2 (5 bases). This specimen was CD4+ T cells from peripheral blood mononuclear cells, taken before pregnancy. CDR3 DNA: TGTGCCAGCAGCCCCGGGGTAGCCGGGAAGCAGTACTTC. Amino acids: CASSPGVAGKQYF.